This T cell receptor (beta chain) was obtained from a study of blood T cell repertoires in COVID-19. Clones were sequenced by immunoSEQ multiplex PCR, and TCRdb holds only the in-frame ones, with some missing. The data contain 250,000 to 300,000 clones, about 89% of them seen just once; the ten biggest clones take up less than 1%. The CDR3 length is 14 residues. V trimming: 7 bases; J trimming: 7 bases; junction bases outside the gene matches: 7. Germline CDR1 reads LNHDA; CDR2 reads SQIVND (reference sequence). The sequence came from a woman aged 40 to 55 who had recovered from COVID-19. The chain recombines TRBV19 with TRBJ2-1; 10 nucleotides line up with TRBD1. The sequencing input was peripheral blood. The CDR3 region is CASTPTGGTNEQFF. The CDR3 DNA reads TGTGCCAGTACCCCGACAGGGGGCACGAATGAGCAGTTCTTC.